This T cell receptor (beta chain) was retrieved from a study of shared clonotypes between healthy human individuals. General study points: Generation probabilities were higher for clonotypes shared across all four sorted-subset donors than for unshared ones.

Libraries were prepared by immunoSEQ multiplex PCR; TCRdb keeps only in-frame clonotypes and omits some of them. Here the sample spans about 1.4 million clones, approximately 97% being singletons. Details on this clone: Its specificity is unknown.

The CDR3 sequence is 15 residues long. Deletions cut 0 bases from V and 2 bases from J, with 11 bases between. Germline CDR1 reads KGHSH; CDR2 reads LQKENI. The chain combines TRBV18 with TRBJ2-7, with D perhaps given as TRBD1 or TRBD2 (5 bases each). The sequenced sample was naive CD4+ T cells sorted from blood. Specified subset: CD45RA+ positively selected. The TCR originated in a man aged 30-40 years in good health. The CDR3 DNA follows: TGTGCCAGCTCACCACCGGGACGGACACCCTACGAGCAGTACTTC. Amino acid sequence: CASSPPGRTPYEQYF.